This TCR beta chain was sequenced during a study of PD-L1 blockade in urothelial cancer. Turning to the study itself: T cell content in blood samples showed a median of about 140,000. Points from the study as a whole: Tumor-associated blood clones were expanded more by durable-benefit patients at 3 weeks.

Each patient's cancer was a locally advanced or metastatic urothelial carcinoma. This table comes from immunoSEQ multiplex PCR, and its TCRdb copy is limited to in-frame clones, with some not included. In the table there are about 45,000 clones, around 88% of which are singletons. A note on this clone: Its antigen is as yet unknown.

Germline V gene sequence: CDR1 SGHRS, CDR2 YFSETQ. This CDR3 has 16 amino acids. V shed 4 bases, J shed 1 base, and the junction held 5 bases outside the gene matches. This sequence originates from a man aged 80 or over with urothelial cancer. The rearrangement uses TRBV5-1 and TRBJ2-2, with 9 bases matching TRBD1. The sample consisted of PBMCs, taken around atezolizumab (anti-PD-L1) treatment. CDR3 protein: CASSSDRGMNTGELFF. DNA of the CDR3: TGCGCCAGCAGCAGCGACAGGGGGATGAACACCGGGGAGCTGTTTTTT.